The rows below give T cell receptor beta chains drawn from one sample of a study of cytomegalovirus exposure and HLA in healthy donors. TCRdb keeps only in-frame clones here, not all; method: immunoSEQ multiplex PCR. The table records around 140,000 clones, 75% to 80% of them present only once. Sequences were obtained from PBMCs. Every receptor here comes from a woman aged 18-35 years in good health and CMV-seropositive. CDR3s include the opening cysteine and the closing phenylalanine or tryptophan. The order of the fields is J gene, V gene, CDR3 protein.

TRBJ2-1 | TRBV7-8 | CASSFGGGLYNEQFF
TRBJ1-1 | TRBV7-2 | CASSPWTGGTEAFF
TRBJ2-1 | TRBV27 | CASSLGTGGYNEQFF
TRBJ2-7 | TRBV2 | CASSEQGLETYEQYF
TRBJ2-1 | TRBV6-5 | CASSYLNEQFF
TRBJ2-1 | TRBV7-2 | CASSLLQAQQFF
TRBJ2-7 | TRBV14 | CASSPGTRTYEQYF
TRBJ1-1 | TRBV19 | CASSILQGKAFF
- | TRBV2 | CASSRLAGTSYEQYF
TRBJ2-7 | TRBV5-6 | CASSLAGRGSYEQYF
TRBJ1-2 | TRBV6-4 | CASSVTGGASGYTF
TRBJ1-4 | TRBV5-6 | CASSLERGAGEKLFF
TRBJ1-1 | TRBV10-3 | CAISKTENTEAFF
TRBJ1-5 | TRBV28 | CASSYTGVGQPQHF
TRBJ2-1 | TRBV5-4 | CASSLAGGRGYEQFF
TRBJ2-4 | TRBV5-4 | CASSTRTGGAKNIQYF
TRBJ1-2 | TRBV28 | CASSPAGTGGLGGYTF
TRBJ1-1 | TRBV28 | CASRRDENTEAFF
TRBJ1-2 | TRBV11-2 | CASSLGTGFYYGYTF
TRBJ1-2 | TRBV19 | CASSISRGGGYTF
TRBJ1-2 | TRBV7-9 | CASSLGRGDNGYTF
TRBJ1-6 | TRBV25-1 | CASSEWAGLNSPLHF
TRBJ1-2 | TRBV6-5 | CASSYSIQGSNYGYTF
TRBJ1-3 | TRBV30 | CAWNSLSGNTIYF
TRBJ2-2 | TRBV19 | CASSFYSGGGTGELFF
TRBJ2-7 | TRBV7-2 | CASSLNPGQRYEQYF
TRBJ1-4 | TRBV11-2 | CASSPTGGRYEKLFF
TRBJ1-1 | TRBV28 | CASSTRTGRAEAFF
TRBJ1-5 | TRBV11-2 | CASSKDRVQPQHF
TRBJ1-2 | TRBV23-1 | CASSHPPTGYGYTF